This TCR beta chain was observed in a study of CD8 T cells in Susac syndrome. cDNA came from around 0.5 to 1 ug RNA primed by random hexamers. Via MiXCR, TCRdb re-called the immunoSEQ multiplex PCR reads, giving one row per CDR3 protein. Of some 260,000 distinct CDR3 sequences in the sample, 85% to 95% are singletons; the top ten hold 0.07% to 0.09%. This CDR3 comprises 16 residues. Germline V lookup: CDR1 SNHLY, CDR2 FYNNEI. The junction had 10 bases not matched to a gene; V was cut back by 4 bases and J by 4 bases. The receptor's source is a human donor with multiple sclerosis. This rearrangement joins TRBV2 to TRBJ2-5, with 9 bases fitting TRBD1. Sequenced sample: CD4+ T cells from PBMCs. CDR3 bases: TGTGCCAGCAGTGCCCCCCTCTTACAGGGGGCAGAGACCCAGTACTTC. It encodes CASSAPLLQGAETQYF.